This T cell receptor beta chain was sequenced for a study of blood T cell repertoires in COVID-19. Turning to the study itself: From the United States, Italy and Spain came samples of acute and convalescent COVID-19.

Sequencing used immunoSEQ multiplex PCR; TCRdb keeps in-frame clones, though not all of them. The data show 150,000 to 200,000 clones, 70% to 90% seen once. Germline V gene data show CDR1 as GTSNPN and CDR2 as SVGIG (reference sequence). Trimming at V came to 3 bases and at J to 0 bases, leaving 3 bases not matched to a gene. CDR3 length: 16 residues. This clone was recorded only once. The V call is TRBV30, the J call TRBJ2-3; 13 positions match TRBD2. Sequenced: peripheral blood. The receptor was isolated from a woman in her fifties or sixties with COVID-19, enrolled during active disease. CDR3 region: CAWRLAGGTSTDTQYF. The CDR3 DNA sequence: TGTGCCTGGAGACTAGCGGGGGGGACTAGCACAGATACGCAGTATTTT.